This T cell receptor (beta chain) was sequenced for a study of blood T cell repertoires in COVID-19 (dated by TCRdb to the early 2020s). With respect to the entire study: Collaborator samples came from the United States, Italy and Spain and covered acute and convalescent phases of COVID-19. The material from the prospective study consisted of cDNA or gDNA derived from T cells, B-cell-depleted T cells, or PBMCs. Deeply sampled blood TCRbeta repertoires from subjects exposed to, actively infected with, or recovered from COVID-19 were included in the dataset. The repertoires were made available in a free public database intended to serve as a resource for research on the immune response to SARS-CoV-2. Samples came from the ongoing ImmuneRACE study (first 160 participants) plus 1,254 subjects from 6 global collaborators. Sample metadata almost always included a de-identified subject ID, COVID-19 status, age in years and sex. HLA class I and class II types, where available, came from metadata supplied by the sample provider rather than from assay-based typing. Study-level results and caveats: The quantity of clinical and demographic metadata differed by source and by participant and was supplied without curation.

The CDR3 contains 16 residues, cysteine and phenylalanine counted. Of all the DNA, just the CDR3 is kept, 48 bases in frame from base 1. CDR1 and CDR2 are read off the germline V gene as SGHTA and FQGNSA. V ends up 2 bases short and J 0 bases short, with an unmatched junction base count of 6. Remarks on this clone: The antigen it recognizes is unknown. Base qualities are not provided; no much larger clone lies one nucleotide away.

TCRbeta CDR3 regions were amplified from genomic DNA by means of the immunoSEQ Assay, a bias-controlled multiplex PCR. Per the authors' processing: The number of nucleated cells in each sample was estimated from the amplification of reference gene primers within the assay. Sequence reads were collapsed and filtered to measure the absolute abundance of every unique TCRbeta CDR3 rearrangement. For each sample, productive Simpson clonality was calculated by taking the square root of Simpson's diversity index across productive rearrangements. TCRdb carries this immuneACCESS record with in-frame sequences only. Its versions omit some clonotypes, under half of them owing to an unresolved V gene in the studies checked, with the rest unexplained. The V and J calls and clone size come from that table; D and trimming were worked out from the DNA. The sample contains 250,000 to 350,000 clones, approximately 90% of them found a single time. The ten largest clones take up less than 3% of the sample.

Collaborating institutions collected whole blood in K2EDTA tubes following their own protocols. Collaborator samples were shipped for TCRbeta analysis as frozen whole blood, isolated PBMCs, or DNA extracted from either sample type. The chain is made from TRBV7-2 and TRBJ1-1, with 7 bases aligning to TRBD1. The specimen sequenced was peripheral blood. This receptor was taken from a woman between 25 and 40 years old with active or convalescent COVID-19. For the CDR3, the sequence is CASSLRTGVMNTEAFF. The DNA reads TGTGCCAGCAGCTTACGAACAGGGGTTATGAACACTGAAGCTTTCTTT.